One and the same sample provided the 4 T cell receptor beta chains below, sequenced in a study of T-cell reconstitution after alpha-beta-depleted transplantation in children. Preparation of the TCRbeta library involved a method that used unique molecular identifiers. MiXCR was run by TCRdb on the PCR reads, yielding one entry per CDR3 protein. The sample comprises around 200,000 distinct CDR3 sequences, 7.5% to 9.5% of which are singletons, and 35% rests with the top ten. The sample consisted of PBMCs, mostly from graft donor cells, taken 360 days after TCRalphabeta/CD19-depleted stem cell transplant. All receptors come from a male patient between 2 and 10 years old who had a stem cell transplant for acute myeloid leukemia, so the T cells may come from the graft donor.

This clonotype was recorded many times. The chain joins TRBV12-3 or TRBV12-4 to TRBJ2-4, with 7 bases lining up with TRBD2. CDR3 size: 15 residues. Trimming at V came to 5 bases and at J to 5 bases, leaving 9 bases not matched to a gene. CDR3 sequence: CASSPPLAAQNIQYF. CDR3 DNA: TGTGCCAGCAGTCCCCCCCTAGCGGCTCAAAACATTCAGTACTTC.

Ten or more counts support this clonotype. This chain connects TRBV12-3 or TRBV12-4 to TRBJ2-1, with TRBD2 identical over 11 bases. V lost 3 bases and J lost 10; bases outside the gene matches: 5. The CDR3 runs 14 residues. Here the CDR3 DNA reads TGTGCCAGCAGTTTTACTAGCGGGAGTTGGGAGCAGTTCTTC. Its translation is CASSFTSGSWEQFF.

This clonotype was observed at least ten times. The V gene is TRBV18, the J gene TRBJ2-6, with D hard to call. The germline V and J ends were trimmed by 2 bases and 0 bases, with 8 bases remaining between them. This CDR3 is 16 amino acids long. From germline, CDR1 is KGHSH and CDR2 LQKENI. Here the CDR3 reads CASSPVTISGANVLTF. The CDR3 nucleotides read TGTGCCAGCTCACCAGTGACAATCTCTGGGGCCAACGTCCTGACTTTC.

The CDR3 spells CASSEDTVRRDTQYF. The CDR3 nucleotides read TGTGCCAGCAGTGAGGATACGGTTCGTCGTGATACGCAGTATTTT. The gene calls are TRBV6-1 and TRBJ2-3; D ambiguous. The V end lost 3 bases, the J end lost 6 bases, and 16 bases lay between the germline ends. CDR3 length: 15 residues. CDR1 and CDR2 from the germline V gene are MNHNS and SASEGT.